This T cell receptor beta chain was obtained from a study of T cell repertoires in cytomegalovirus infection. About the study: Public TCR beta signatures provided an indication of both CMV infection and a matching HLA type. The study's findings and limits: Ex vivo responses were dominated by HLA-C-restricted CMV-specific TCR beta clonotypes. CMV carriers with the relevant HLA were identified by cumulative public TCR beta family frequency.

Notes on this clonotype: Antigen: not known.

V lost 6 bases and J lost 4, with 15 bases in between. The length of the CDR3 is 14 residues. The V gene's germline CDR1 is LNHDA and CDR2 SQIVND (reference sequence). Via MiXCR, TCRdb re-called the reads, giving one row per CDR3 protein. The table includes under 850,000 distinct CDR3 sequences, under 40% detected once. The sample taken for sequencing was PBMCs. This receptor was identified in a human donor in good health (CMV status not recorded). Some clones in this sample may be carry-over from other donors' samples. The gene calls are TRBV19 and TRBJ1-2; unclear D gene. Here the CDR3 reads CASRLGSETYGYTF. The DNA of the CDR3 is TGTGCCAGTAGGCTTGGGTCGGAGACCTATGGCTACACCTTC.